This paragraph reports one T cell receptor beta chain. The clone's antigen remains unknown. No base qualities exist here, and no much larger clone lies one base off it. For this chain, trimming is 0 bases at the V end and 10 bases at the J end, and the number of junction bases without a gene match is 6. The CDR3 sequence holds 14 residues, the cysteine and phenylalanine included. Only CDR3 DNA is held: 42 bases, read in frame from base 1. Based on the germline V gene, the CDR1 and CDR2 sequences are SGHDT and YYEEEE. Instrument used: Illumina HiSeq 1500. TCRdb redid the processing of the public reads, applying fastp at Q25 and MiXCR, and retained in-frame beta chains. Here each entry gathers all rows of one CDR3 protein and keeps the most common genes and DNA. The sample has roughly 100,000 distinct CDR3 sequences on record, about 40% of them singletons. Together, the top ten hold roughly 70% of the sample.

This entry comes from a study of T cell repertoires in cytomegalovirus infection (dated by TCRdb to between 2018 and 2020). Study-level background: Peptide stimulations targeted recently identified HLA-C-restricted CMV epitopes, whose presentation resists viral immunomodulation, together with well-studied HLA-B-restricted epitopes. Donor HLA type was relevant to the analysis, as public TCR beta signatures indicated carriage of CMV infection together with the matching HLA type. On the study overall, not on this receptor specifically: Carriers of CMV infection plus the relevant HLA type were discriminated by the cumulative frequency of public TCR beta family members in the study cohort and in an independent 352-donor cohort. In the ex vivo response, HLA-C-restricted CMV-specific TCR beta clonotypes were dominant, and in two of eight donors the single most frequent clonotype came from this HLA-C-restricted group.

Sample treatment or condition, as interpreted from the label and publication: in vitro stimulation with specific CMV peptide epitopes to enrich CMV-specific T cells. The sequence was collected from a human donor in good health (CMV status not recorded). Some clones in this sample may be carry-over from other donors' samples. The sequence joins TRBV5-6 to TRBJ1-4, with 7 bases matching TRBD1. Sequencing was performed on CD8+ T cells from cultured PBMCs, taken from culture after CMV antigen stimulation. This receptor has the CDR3 CASSLGRQGGKLFF. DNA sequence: TGTGCCAGCAGCTTGGGACGACAGGGCGGAAAACTGTTTTTT.